This record covers a single TCR beta chain. The authors reverse transcribed all of the isolated RNA, so sequencing captured expressed TCRB transcripts. Clones were read by immunoSEQ multiplex PCR, and TCRdb kept only the in-frame ones, dropping some. The sample consists of around 300,000 clones, 11% to 15% of them appearing once. The sample belongs to a study of beta chain features in type 1 diabetes. V was pared by 1 base and J by 0 bases, with 12 bases between. The CDR3 has 16 residues. Germline CDR1 reads MGHRA; CDR2 reads YSYEKL. The V and J genes are TRBV4-1 and TRBJ1-1; D not resolved. The receptor was isolated from a man aged 25 to 40 in good health. The sequenced material came from central memory CD4+ T cells from blood. The CDR3: CASSQVFWRMNTEAFF. The CDR3 nucleotides are TGCGCCAGCAGCCAAGTATTCTGGAGAATGAACACTGAAGCTTTCTTT.